This T cell receptor beta chain emerged from a study of blood T cell repertoires in COVID-19. The CDR3 totals 13 residues. Germline trimming cut 4 bases from V and 10 bases from J; bases unmatched to any gene: 8. Germline CDR1 and CDR2: LNHDA and SQIVND (reference sequence). This clone was seen once. As processed by the authors: Estimation of nucleated cell counts was performed using reference gene primer amplification. Sequencing was performed with immunoSEQ multiplex PCR; in TCRdb, only in-frame clones are kept and a portion is missing. The V and J calls and clone size come from that table; D and trimming were worked out from the DNA. The top ten clones hold around 16% of a sample with 95,000 to 150,000 clones, 80% of them seen once.

This receptor was identified in a man aged 55 to 69 with active or convalescent COVID-19. The specimen was peripheral blood. The chain is built from TRBV19 and TRBJ1-2; 8 bases are shared with TRBD1. The CDR3 DNA sequence: TGTGCCAGTAGTACCTTGTCAGGGGGCGACTACACCTTC. Protein product: CASSTLSGGDYTF.